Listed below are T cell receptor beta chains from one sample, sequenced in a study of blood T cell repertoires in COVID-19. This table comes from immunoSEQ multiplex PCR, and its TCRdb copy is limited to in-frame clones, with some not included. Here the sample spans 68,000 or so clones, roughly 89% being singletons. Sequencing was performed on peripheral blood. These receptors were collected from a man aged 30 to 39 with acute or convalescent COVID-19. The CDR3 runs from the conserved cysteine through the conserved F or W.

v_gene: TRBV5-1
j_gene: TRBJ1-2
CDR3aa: CASSLGRQVANYGYTF

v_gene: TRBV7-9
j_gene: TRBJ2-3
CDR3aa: CASSRSSGDTDTQYF

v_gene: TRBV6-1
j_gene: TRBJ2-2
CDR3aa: CASSDGTANTGELFF

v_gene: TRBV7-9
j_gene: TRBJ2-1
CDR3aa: CASSPVRNEQFF

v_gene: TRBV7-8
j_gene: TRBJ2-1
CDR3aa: CASSILSQGTGEQFF

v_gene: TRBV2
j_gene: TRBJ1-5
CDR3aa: CASRRDSSNQPQHF

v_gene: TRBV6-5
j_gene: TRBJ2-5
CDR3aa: CASSTEETQYF

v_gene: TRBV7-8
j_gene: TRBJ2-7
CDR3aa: CASSKGGYGYEQYF

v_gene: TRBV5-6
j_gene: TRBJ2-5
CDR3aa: CASRKIYRGPQETQYF

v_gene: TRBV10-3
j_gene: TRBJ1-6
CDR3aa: CAISDAGQGDSPLHF

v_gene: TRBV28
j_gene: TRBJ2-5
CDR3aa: CASARDQETQYF

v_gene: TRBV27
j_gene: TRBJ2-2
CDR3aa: CASSNQANTGELFF

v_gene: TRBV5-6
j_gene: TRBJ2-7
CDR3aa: CASSPGLAATYEQYF

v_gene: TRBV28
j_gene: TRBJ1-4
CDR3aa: CASSPRRGTVFF

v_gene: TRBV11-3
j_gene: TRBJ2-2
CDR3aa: CASSPGTGELFF

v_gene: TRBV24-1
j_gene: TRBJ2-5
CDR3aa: CATSEGGAGETQYF

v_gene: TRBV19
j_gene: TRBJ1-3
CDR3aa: CASSITGSGNTIYF